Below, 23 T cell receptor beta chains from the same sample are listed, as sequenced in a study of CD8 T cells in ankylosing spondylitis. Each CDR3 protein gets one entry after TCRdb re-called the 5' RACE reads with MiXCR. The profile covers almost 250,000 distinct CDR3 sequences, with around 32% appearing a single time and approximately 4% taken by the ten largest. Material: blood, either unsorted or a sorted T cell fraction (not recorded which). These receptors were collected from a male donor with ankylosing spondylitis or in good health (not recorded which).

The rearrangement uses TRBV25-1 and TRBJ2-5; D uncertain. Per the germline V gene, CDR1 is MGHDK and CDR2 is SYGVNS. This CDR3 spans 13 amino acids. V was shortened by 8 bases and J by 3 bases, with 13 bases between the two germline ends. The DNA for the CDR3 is TGTGCCAGCGGAAGTTGGGCGGAAGAGACCCAGTACTTC. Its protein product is CASGSWAEETQYF.

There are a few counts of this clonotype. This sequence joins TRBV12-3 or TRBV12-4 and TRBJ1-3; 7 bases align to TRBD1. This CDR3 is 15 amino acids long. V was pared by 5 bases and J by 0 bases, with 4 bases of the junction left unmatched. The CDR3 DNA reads TGTGCCAGCAGTCCGGACAGGATCTCTGGAAACACCATATATTTT. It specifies CASSPDRISGNTIYF.

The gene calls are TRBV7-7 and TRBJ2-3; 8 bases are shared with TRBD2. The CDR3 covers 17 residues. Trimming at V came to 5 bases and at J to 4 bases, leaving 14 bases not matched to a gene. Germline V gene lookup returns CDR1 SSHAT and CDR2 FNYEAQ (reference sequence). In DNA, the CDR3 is TGTGCCAGCAGCCCTGGCTTAGGGACGGGGGGGTCAGATACGCAGTATTTT. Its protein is CASSPGLGTGGSDTQYF.

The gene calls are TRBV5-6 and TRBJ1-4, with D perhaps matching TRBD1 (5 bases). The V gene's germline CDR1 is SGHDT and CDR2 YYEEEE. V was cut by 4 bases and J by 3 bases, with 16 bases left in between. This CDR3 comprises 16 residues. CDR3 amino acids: CASSPGHGDPNEKLFF. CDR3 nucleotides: TGTGCCAGCAGCCCCGGACACGGAGATCCTAATGAAAAACTGTTTTTT. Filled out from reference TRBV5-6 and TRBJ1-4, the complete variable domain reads DAGVTQSPTHLIKTRGQQVTLRCSPKSGHDTVSWYQQALGQGPQFIFQYYEEEERQRGNFPDRFSGHQFPNYSSELNVNALLLGDSALYLCASSPGHGDPNEKLFFGSGTQLSVL.

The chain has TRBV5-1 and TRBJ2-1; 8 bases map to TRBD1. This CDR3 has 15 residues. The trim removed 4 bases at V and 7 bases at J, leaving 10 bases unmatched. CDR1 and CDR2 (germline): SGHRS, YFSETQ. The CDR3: CASSPGGRALNEQFF. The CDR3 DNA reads TGCGCCAGCAGCCCAGGGGGCAGGGCTTTGAATGAGCAGTTCTTC. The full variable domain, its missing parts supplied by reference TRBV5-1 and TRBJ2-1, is KAGVTQTPRYLIKTRGQQVTLSCSPISGHRSVSWYQQTPGQGLQFLFEYFSETQRNKGNFPGRFSGRQFSNSRSEMNVSTLELGDSALYLCASSPGGRALNEQFFGPGTRLTVL.

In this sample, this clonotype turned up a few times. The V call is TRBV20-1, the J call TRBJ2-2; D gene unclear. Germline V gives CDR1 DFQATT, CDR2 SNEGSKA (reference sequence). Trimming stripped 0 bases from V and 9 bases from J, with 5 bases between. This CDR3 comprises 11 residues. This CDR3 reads CSARDSRELFF. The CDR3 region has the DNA TGCAGTGCTAGAGATTCGCGGGAGCTGTTTTTT.

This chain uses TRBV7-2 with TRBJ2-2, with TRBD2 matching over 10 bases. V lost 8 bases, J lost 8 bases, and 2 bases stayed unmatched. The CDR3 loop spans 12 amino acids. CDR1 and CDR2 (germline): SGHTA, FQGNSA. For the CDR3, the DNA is TGTGCCAGCGGGACTAGCGTGGGGGAGCTGTTTTTT. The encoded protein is CASGTSVGELFF.

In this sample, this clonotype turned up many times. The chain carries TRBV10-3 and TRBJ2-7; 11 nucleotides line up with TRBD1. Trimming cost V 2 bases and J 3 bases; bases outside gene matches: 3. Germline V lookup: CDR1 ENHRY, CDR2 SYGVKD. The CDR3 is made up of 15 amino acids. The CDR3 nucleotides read TGTGCCATCAGTGAGACGGGACAGGGGGTCTACGAGCAGTACTTC. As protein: CAISETGQGVYEQYF.

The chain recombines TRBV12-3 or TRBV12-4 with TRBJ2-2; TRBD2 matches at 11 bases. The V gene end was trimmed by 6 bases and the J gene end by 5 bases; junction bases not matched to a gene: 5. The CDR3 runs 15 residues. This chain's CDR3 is CASSPSGGFTGELFF. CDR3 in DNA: TGTGCCAGCAGCCCTAGCGGGGGGTTTACCGGGGAGCTGTTTTTT.

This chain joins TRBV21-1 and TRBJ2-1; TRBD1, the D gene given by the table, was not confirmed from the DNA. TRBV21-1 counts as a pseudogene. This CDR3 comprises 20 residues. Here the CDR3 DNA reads TGTGCCAGCAGCAAAGGGGGACAGGGGACGACACCAAGCTCCTACAATGAGCAGTTCTTC. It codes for CASSKGGQGTTPSSYNEQFF.

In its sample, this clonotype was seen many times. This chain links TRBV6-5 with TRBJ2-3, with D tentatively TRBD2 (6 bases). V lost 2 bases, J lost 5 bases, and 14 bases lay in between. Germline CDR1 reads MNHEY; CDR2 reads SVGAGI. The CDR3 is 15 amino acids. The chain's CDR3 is CASSYVPGGGDTQYF. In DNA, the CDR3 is TGTGCCAGCAGTTACGTCCCCGGGGGAGGAGATACGCAGTATTTT.

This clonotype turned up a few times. CDR3 amino acids: CASSLGEAEQYF. The CDR3 nucleotides are TGTGCCAGCAGCTTGGGGGAGGCCGAGCAGTACTTC. V is TRBV5-6 and J is TRBJ2-7; D possibly corresponds to TRBD2 (6 bases). The CDR3 runs 12 residues. Germline V CDR1 and CDR2: SGHDT, YYEEEE. V lost 0 bases, J lost 6 bases, and 7 bases lay in between.

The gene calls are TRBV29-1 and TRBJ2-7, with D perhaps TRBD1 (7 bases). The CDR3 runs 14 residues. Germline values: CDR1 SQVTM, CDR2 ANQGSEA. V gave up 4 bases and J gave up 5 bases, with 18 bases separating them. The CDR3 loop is CSVAGWGRGDEQYF. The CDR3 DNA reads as TGCAGCGTTGCAGGTTGGGGCAGGGGGGACGAGCAGTACTTC.

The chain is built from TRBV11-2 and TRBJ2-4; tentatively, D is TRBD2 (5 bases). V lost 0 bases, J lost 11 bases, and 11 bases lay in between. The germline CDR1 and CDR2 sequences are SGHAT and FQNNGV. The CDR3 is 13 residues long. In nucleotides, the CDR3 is TGTGCCAGCAGCTTAGATCCTACTAGTTTTCAGTACTTC. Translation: CASSLDPTSFQYF.

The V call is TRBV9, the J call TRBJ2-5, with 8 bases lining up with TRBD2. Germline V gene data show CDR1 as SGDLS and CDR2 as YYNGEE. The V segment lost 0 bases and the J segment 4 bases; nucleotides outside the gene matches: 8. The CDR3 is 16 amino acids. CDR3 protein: CASSVGTSSEGETQYF. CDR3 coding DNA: TGTGCCAGCAGCGTAGGGACTAGCTCCGAAGGAGAGACCCAGTACTTC.

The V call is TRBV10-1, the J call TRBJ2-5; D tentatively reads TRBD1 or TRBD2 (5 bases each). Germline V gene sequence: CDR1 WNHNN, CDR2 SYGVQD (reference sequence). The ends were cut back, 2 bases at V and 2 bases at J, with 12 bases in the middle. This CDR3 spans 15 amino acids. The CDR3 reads CASSEARGEQETQYF. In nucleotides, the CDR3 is TGCGCCAGCAGTGAGGCCCGAGGGGAGCAAGAGACCCAGTACTTC.

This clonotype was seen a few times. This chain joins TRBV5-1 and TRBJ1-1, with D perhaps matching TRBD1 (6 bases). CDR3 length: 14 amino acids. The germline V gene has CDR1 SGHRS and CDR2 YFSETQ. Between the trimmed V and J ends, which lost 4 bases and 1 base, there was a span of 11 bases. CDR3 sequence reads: CASSPRTANTEAFF. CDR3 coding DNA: TGCGCCAGCAGCCCCAGGACAGCGAACACTGAAGCTTTCTTT.

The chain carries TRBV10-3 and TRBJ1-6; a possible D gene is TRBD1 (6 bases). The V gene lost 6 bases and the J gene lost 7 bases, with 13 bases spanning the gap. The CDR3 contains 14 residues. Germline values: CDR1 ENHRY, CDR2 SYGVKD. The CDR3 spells CAISGTGSNSPLHF. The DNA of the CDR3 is TGTGCCATCAGCGGAACAGGGAGCAATTCACCCCTCCACTTT.

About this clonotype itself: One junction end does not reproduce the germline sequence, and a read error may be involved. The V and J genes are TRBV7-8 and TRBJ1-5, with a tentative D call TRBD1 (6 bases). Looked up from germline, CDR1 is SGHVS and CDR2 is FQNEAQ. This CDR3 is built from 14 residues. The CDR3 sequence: CASSLDGGKQPQHF. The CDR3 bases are TGTGCCAGCAGCTTAGACGGGGGCAAGCAGCCCCAGCATTTT.

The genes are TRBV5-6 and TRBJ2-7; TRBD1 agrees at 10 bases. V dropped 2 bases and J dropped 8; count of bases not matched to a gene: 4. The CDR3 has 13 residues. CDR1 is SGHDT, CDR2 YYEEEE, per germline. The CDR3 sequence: CASSFDRGLKQYF. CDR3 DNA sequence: TGTGCCAGCAGCTTCGACAGGGGGCTTAAGCAGTACTTC.

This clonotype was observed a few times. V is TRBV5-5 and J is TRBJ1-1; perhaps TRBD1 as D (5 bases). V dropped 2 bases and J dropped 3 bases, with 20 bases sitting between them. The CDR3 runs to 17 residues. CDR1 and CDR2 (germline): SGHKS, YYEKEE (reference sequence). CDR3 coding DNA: TGTGCCAGCAGCTTTGGACTAATCAGGGCAAGCGACACTGAAGCTTTCTTT. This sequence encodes CASSFGLIRASDTEAFF.

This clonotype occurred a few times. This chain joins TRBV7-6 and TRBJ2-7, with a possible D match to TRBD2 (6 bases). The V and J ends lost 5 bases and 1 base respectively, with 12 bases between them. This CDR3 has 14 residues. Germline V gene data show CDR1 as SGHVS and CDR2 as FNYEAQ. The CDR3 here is CASSGTAGSYEQYF. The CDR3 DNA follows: TGTGCCAGCAGCGGGACGGCGGGATCCTACGAGCAGTACTTC.

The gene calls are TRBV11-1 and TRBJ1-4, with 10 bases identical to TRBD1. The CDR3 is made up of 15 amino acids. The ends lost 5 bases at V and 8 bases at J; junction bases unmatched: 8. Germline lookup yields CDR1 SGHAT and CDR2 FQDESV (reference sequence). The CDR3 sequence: CASSPRDRGLEKLFF. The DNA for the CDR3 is TGTGCCAGCAGCCCCCGGGACAGGGGTCTGGAAAAACTGTTTTTT.